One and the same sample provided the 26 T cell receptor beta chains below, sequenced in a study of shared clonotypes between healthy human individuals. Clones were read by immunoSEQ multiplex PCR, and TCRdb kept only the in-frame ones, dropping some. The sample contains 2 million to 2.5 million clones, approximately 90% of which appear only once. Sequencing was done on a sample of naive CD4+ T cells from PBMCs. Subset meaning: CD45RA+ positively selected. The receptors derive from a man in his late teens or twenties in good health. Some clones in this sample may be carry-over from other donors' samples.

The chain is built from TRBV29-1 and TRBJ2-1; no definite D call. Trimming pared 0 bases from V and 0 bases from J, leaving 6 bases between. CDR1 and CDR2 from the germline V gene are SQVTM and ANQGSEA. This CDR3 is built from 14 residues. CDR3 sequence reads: CSVEESPSYNEQFF. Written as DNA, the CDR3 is TGCAGCGTTGAAGAAAGCCCCTCCTACAATGAGCAGTTCTTC.

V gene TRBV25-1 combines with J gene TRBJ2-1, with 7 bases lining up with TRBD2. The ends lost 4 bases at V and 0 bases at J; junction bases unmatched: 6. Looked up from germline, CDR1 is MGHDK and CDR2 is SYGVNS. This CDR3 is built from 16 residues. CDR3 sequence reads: CASSGLAEDSYNEQFF. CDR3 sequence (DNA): TGTGCCAGCAGTGGCCTAGCGGAGGACTCCTACAATGAGCAGTTCTTC.

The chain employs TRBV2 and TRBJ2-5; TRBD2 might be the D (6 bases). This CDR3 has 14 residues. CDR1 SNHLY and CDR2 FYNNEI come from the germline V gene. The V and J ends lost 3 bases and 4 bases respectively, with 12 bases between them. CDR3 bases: TGTGCCAGCAGTGACTGGGTGGGGGGAGAGACCCAGTACTTC. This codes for CASSDWVGGETQYF. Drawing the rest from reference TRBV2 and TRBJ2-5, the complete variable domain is EPEVTQTPSHQVTQMGQEVILRCVPISNHLYFYWYRQILGQKVEFLVSFYNNEISEKSEIFDDQFSVERPDGSNFTLKIRSTKLEDSAMYFCASSDWVGGETQYFGPGTRLLVL.

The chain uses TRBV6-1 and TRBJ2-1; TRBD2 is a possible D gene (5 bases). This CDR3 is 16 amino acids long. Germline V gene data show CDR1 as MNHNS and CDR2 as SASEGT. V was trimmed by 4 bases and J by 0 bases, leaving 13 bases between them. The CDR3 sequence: CASSGRAASSYNEQFF. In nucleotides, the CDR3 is TGTGCCAGCAGTGGCCGAGCGGCGAGCTCCTACAATGAGCAGTTCTTC.

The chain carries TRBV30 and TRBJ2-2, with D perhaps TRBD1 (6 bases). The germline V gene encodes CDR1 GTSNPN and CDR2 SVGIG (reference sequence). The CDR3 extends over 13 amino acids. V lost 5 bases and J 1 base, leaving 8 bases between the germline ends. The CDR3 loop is CAWEGVNTGELFF. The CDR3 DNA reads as TGTGCCTGGGAGGGGGTGAACACCGGGGAGCTGTTTTTT.

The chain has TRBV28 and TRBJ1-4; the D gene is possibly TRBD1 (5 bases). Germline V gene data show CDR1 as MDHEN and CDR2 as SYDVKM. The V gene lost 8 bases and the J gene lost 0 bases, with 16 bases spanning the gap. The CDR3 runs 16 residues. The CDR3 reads CASVRAGGATNEKLFF. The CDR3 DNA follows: TGTGCCAGCGTTAGAGCCGGAGGGGCAACTAATGAAAAACTGTTTTTT.

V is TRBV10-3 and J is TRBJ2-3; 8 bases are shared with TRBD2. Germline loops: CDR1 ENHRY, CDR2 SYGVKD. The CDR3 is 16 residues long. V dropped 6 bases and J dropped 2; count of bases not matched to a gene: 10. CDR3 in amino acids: CAISARSGGHTDTQYF. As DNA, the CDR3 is TGTGCCATCAGCGCCCGAAGCGGGGGACACACAGATACGCAGTATTTT.

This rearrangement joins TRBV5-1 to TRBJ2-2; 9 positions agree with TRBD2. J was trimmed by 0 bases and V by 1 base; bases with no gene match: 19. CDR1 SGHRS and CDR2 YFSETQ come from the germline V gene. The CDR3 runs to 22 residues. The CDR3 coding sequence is TGCGCCAGCAGCTTGTCAGTGAGAGAGCTAGCGGGGACGTTCGCGAACACCGGGGAGCTGTTTTTT. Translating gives CASSLSVRELAGTFANTGELFF. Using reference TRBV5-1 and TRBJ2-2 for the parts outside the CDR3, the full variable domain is KAGVTQTPRYLIKTRGQQVTLSCSPISGHRSVSWYQQTPGQGLQFLFEYFSETQRNKGNFPGRFSGRQFSNSRSEMNVSTLELGDSALYLCASSLSVRELAGTFANTGELFFGEGSRLTVL.

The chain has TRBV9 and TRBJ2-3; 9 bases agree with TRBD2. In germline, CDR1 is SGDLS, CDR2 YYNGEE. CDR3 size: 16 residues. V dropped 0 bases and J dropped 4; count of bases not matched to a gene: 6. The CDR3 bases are TGTGCCAGCAGCGTAGCCTTGACTAGCGGATCAGATACGCAGTATTTT. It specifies CASSVALTSGSDTQYF.

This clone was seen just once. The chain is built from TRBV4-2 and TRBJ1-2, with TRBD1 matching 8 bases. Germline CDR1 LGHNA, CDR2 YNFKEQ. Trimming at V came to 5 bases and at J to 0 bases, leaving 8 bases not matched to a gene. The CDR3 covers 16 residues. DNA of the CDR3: TGTGCCAGCAGCGAGGGACAGGCCTTAACTAACTATGGCTACACCTTC. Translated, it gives CASSEGQALTNYGYTF.

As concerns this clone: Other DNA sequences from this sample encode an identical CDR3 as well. CDR3 bases: TGTGCCAGCTCACCGGACAGGGATCAGCCCCAGCATTTT. It yields the protein CASSPDRDQPQHF. The chain links TRBV18 to TRBJ1-5; the match to TRBD1 covers 8 bases. This CDR3 is built from 13 residues. V was clipped by 3 bases and J by 5 bases; unmatched bases: 0. CDR1 and CDR2 (germline): KGHSH, LQKENI.

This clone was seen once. This CDR3 reads CAWSVRYRREGETQYF. Written as DNA, the CDR3 is TGTGCCTGGAGTGTACGATATCGCCGAGAGGGGGAGACCCAGTACTTC. The V and J genes are TRBV30 and TRBJ2-5; D may correspond to TRBD1 or TRBD2 (5 bases each). Trimming pared 0 bases from V and 5 bases from J, leaving 19 bases between. CDR3 length equals 16 residues. Germline V gives CDR1 GTSNPN, CDR2 SVGIG (reference sequence).

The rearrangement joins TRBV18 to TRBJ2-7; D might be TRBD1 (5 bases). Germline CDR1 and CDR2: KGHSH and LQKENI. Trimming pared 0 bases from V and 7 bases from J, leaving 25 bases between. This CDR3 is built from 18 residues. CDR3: CASSPPIWERGSSPEQYF. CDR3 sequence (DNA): TGTGCCAGCTCACCACCGATCTGGGAAAGGGGTAGTAGTCCGGAGCAGTACTTC.

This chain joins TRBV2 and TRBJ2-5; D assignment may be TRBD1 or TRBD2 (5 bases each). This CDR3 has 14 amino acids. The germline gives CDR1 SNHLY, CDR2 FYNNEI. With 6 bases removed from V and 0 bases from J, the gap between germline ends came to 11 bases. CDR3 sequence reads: CASRGEMYQETQYF. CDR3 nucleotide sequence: TGTGCCAGCAGGGGGGAAATGTACCAAGAGACCCAGTACTTC.

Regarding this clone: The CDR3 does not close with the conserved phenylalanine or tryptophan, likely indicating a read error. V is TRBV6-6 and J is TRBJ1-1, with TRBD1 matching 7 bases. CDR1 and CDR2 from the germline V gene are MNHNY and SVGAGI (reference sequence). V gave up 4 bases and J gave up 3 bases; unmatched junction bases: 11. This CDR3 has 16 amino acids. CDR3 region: CASSWGAAGGHTEAFS. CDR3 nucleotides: TGTGCCAGCAGTTGGGGGGCCGCAGGGGGGCACACTGAAGCTTTCTCT.

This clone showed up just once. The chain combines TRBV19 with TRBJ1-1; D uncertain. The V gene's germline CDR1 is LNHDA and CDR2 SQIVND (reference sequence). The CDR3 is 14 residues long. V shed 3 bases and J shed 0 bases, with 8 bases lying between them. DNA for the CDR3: TGTGCCAGTAGTATCACACGATTGAACACTGAAGCTTTCTTT. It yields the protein CASSITRLNTEAFF.

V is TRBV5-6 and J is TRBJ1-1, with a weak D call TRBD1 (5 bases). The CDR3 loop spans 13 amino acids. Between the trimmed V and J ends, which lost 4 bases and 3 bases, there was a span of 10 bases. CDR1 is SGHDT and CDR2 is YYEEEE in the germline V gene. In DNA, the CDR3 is TGTGCCAGCAGCGGGACCGGTCACACTGAAGCTTTCTTT. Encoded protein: CASSGTGHTEAFF.

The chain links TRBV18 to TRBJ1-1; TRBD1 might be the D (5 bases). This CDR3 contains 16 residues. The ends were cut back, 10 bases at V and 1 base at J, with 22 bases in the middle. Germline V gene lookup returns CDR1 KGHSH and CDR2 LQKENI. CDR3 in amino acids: CATTGTGPNWNTEAFF. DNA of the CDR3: TGTGCCACCACCGGGACGGGGCCGAATTGGAACACTGAAGCTTTCTTT.

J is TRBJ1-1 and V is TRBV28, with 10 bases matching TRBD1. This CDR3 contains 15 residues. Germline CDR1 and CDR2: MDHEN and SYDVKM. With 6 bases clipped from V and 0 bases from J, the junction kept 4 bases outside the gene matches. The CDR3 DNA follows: TGTGCCAGCAGCGGACAGGGGGGGCTGAACACTGAAGCTTTCTTT. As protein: CASSGQGGLNTEAFF.

The chain's CDR3 is CASSPSRELYNEQFF. In DNA form, the CDR3 reads TGTGCCAGCAGCCCTAGTAGGGAGCTCTACAATGAGCAGTTCTTC. The chain recombines TRBV7-3 with TRBJ2-1, with D perhaps matching TRBD2 (5 bases). Germline CDR1 reads SGHTA; CDR2 reads FQGTGA. The V end lost 5 bases, the J end lost 3 bases, and 14 bases lay between the germline ends. There are 15 residues in the CDR3.

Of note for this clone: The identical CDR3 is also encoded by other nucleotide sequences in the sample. This CDR3 reads CASSLQGAGEAFF. For the CDR3, the DNA is TGTGCCAGCAGCCTACAGGGGGCCGGTGAAGCTTTCTTT. The genes are TRBV7-9 and TRBJ1-1; 9 nucleotides match TRBD1. Per the germline V gene, CDR1 is SEHNR and CDR2 is FQNEAQ (reference sequence). V lost 5 bases to trimming and J lost 7 bases; unmatched junction nucleotides: 5. The CDR3 totals 13 residues.

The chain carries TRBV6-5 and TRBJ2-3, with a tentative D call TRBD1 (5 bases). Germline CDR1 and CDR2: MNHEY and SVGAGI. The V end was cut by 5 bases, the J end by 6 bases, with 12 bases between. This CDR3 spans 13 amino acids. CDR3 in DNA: TGTGCCAGCAGTCCGACAGTCGGGGATACGCAGTATTTT. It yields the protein CASSPTVGDTQYF.

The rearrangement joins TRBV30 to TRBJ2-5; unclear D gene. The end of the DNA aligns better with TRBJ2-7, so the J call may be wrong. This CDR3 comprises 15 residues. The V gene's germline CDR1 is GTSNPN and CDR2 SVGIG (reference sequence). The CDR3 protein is CAWSKDPRAAYEQYF. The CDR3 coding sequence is TGTGCCTGGAGTAAGGATCCCCGCGCCGCATACGAGCAGTACTTC.

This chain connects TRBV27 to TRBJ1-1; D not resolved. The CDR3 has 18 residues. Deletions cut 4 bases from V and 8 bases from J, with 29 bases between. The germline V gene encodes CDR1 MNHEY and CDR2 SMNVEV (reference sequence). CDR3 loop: CASSSYTPRGGLPEEAFF. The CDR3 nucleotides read TGTGCCAGCAGTTCCTACACCCCTCGAGGAGGGCTGCCCGAGGAAGCTTTCTTT.

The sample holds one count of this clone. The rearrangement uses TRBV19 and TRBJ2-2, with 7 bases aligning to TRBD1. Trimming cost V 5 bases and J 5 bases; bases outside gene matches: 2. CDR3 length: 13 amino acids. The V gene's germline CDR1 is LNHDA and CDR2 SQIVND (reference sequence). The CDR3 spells CASSPRGTGELFF. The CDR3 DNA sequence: TGTGCCAGTAGTCCCAGGGGGACCGGGGAGCTGTTTTTT. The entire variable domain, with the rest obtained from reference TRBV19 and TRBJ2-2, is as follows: DGGITQSPKYLFRKEGQNVTLSCEQNLNHDAMYWYRQDPGQGLRLIYYSQIVNDFQKGDIAEGYSVSREKKESFPLTVTSAQKNPTAFYLCASSPRGTGELFFGEGSRLTVL.

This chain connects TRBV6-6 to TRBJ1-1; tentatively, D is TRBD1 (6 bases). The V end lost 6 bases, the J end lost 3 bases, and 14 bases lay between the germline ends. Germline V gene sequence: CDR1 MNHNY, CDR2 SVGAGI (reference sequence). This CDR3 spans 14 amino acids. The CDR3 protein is CASRPRGGHTEAFF. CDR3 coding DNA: TGTGCCAGCAGACCGCGTGGGGGCCACACTGAAGCTTTCTTT.